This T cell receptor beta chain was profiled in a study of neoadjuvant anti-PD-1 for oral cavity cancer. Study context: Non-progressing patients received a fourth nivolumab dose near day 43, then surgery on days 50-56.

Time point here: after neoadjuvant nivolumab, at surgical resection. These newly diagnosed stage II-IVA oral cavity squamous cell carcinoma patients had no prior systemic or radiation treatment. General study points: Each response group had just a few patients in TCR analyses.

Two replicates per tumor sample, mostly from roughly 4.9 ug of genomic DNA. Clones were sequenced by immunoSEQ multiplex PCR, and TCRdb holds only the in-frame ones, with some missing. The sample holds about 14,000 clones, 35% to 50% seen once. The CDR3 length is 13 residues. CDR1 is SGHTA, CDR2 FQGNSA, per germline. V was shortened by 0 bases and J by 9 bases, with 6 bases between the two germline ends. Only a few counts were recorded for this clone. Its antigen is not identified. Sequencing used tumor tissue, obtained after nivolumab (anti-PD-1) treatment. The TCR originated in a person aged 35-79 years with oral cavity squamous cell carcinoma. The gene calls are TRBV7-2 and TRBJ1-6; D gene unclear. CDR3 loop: CASSLAIVSPLHF. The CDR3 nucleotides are TGTGCCAGCAGCTTAGCGATCGTTTCACCCCTCCACTTT. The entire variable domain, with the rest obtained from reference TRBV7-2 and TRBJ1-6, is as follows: GAGVSQSPSNKVTEKGKDVELRCDPISGHTALYWYRQSLGQGLEFLIYFQGNSAPDKSGLPSDRFSAERTGGSVSTLTIQRTQQEDSAVYLCASSLAIVSPLHFGNGTRLTVT.